The 14 T cell receptor beta chains below come from one sample, sequenced in a study of T cell responses to AZD1222 COVID-19 vaccine. This table comes from immunoSEQ multiplex PCR, and its TCRdb copy is limited to in-frame clones, with some not included. The table records about 180,000 clones, around 88% of them present only once. This specimen was peripheral blood, taken 28 days after the second AZD1222 dose. The receptor source for this set is an adult who received the AZD1222 COVID-19 vaccine.

CDR3 region: CASTRTGELFF. In nucleotides, the CDR3 is TGTGCCAGCACCCGAACCGGGGAGCTGTTTTTT. The genes are TRBV12-3 or TRBV12-4 and TRBJ2-2, with D unresolved. V lost 7 bases, J lost 5 bases, and 5 bases lay in between. The CDR3 has 11 amino acids.

The chain is built from TRBV7-9 and TRBJ1-1; D gene uncertain. The germline V and J ends were trimmed by 0 bases and 1 base, with 3 bases remaining between them. Germline loops: CDR1 SEHNR, CDR2 FQNEAQ (reference sequence). The CDR3 spans 13 residues. The CDR3 sequence: CASSLAPNTEAFF. In nucleotides, the CDR3 is TGTGCCAGCAGCTTAGCACCGAACACTGAAGCTTTCTTT.

The V gene is TRBV4-2, the J gene TRBJ2-5; D may be TRBD2 (5 bases). V was clipped by 0 bases and J by 7 bases, with 9 bases between them. The germline V gene has CDR1 LGHNA and CDR2 YNFKEQ. The CDR3 runs to 13 residues. Here the CDR3 reads CASSQDLAGTQYF. For the CDR3, the DNA is TGTGCCAGCAGCCAAGATCTAGCTGGGACCCAGTACTTC.

The chain joins TRBV6-5 to TRBJ1-3, with D unclear. Germline V gene data show CDR1 as MNHEY and CDR2 as SVGAGI. Deletions cut 5 bases from V and 0 bases from J, with 11 bases between. This CDR3 comprises 15 residues. CDR3 sequence (DNA): TGTGCCAGCAGTCCGCGACCGACCTCTGGAAACACCATATATTTT. It encodes CASSPRPTSGNTIYF.

This chain connects TRBV6-2 or TRBV6-3 to TRBJ2-7; D is perhaps TRBD1 (5 bases). The CDR3 sequence is 13 residues long. V lost 2 bases and J lost 3, with 8 bases in between. Per germline, CDR1 MNHEY and CDR2 SVGEGT. The CDR3 spells CASSYPDSYEQYF. In DNA form, the CDR3 reads TGTGCCAGCAGTTACCCCGACAGCTACGAGCAGTACTTC.

This CDR3 reads CAWSTEGANYGYTF. For the CDR3, the DNA is TGTGCCTGGAGCACGGAGGGAGCTAACTATGGCTACACCTTC. The chain combines TRBV30 with TRBJ1-2; D remains unclear. The ends were cut back, 3 bases at V and 0 bases at J, with 11 bases in the middle. The CDR3 has 14 residues. From germline, CDR1 is GTSNPN and CDR2 SVGIG (reference sequence).

The rearrangement joins TRBV3-1 (or the pseudogene TRBV3-2) to TRBJ2-1; TRBD2 agrees at 8 bases. With V trimmed by 6 bases and J by 7 bases, 11 bases remained unmatched. The CDR3 has 15 residues. Germline V CDR1 and CDR2: LGHDT, YNNKEL (reference sequence). CDR3 in amino acids: CASSQGGLAGNEQFF. CDR3 nucleotide sequence: TGTGCCAGCAGTCAGGGAGGACTAGCCGGGAATGAGCAGTTCTTC.

The chain is built from TRBV19 and TRBJ2-2; D remains ambiguous. The CDR3 sequence is 14 residues long. Germline assignment: CDR1 LNHDA and CDR2 SQIVND (reference sequence). With 3 bases removed from V and 0 bases from J, the gap between germline ends came to 5 bases. CDR3 sequence: CASSIVTNTGELFF. The CDR3 DNA sequence: TGTGCCAGTAGTATTGTTACGAACACCGGGGAGCTGTTTTTT.

This rearrangement joins TRBV5-1 to TRBJ2-5; TRBD2 is a possible D gene (5 bases). Trimming stripped 4 bases from V and 2 bases from J, with 12 bases between. Germline-derived CDR1 and CDR2 are SGHRS and YFSETQ. CDR3 size: 14 residues. The CDR3 region is CASSPDPGQETQYF. CDR3 in DNA: TGCGCCAGCAGCCCGGATCCGGGACAAGAGACCCAGTACTTC. Full variable domain (rest looked up from reference TRBV5-1 and TRBJ2-5): KAGVTQTPRYLIKTRGQQVTLSCSPISGHRSVSWYQQTPGQGLQFLFEYFSETQRNKGNFPGRFSGRQFSNSRSEMNVSTLELGDSALYLCASSPDPGQETQYFGPGTRLLVL.

The chain employs TRBV5-8 and TRBJ1-2; D gene uncertain. The V end was cut by 0 bases, the J end by 6 bases, with 12 bases between. Germline-derived CDR1 and CDR2 are SGHTS and YDEGEE. The length of the CDR3 is 14 residues. Written as DNA, the CDR3 is TGTGCCAGCAGCTTGGAATTGTACTCGAATGGCTACACCTTC. Translation gives CASSLELYSNGYTF.

V usage is TRBV28 and J usage is TRBJ2-7; D is unclear. The CDR3 consists of 12 residues. Trimming stripped 8 bases from V and 0 bases from J, with 8 bases between. Germline CDR1 MDHEN, CDR2 SYDVKM. This chain's CDR3 is CASSVTSYEQYF. CDR3 in DNA: TGTGCCAGCTCAGTGACCTCCTACGAGCAGTACTTC.

This clone was detected only a few times. This rearrangement joins TRBV11-2 to TRBJ2-7, with 10 bases lining up with TRBD1. Trimming cost V 4 bases and J 6 bases; bases outside gene matches: 9. The germline gives CDR1 SGHAT, CDR2 FQNNGV. The length of the CDR3 is 15 residues. Here the CDR3 reads CASSWTGDRGGEQYF. As DNA, the CDR3 is TGTGCCAGCAGCTGGACCGGGGACAGGGGTGGCGAGCAGTACTTC.

V gene TRBV19 combines with J gene TRBJ2-3, with 12 positions matching TRBD2. V lost 5 bases to trimming and J lost 1 base; unmatched junction nucleotides: 4. In germline, CDR1 is LNHDA, CDR2 SQIVND (reference sequence). The CDR3 is 16 amino acids. CDR3 loop: CASSARLAGGTDTQYF. The CDR3 DNA reads as TGTGCCAGTAGTGCAAGACTAGCGGGGGGCACAGATACGCAGTATTTT. Variable domain in full (rest from reference TRBV19 and TRBJ2-3): DGGITQSPKYLFRKEGQNVTLSCEQNLNHDAMYWYRQDPGQGLRLIYYSQIVNDFQKGDIAEGYSVSREKKESFPLTVTSAQKNPTAFYLCASSARLAGGTDTQYFGPGTRLTVL.

The J gene is TRBJ1-1, the V gene TRBV19; 7 bases match TRBD1. Germline V CDR1 and CDR2: LNHDA, SQIVND (reference sequence). V shed 4 bases, J shed 5 bases, and the junction held 7 bases outside the gene matches. This CDR3 region has 14 residues. Here the CDR3 reads CASSTPTGFTEAFF. The CDR3 DNA reads as TGTGCCAGTAGTACCCCGACAGGGTTTACTGAAGCTTTCTTT.